This is a list of T cell receptor beta chains from one sample in a study of blood T cell repertoires in COVID-19. The table came from immunoSEQ multiplex PCR; TCRdb's copy has only in-frame clones and leaves some out. Of roughly 300,000 clones in the sample, roughly nine tenths were seen once. Input material: PBMCs or T cells enriched from blood (not recorded which). The receptors originated from a woman aged 25 to 45 who had recovered from COVID-19. CDR3s include the opening cysteine and the closing phenylalanine or tryptophan.

V gene | CDR3 length | CDR3 protein
TRBV7-8 | 16 | CASSLGQLLAKNIQYF
TRBV18 | 14 | CASSPAAMNTEAFF
TRBV19 | 15 | CASRLQGALGYGYTF
TRBV18 | 15 | CASSPELATNEKLFF
TRBV6-2/TRBV6-3 | 15 | CASSDLPGTGLGYTF
TRBV5-4 | 13 | CASSLEPGEKLFF
TRBV19 | 14 | CASSIKRTGQPQHF
TRBV30 | 10 | CAWINQPQHF
TRBV3-1/TRBV3-2 | 18 | CASSQGLTGVRRNTEAFF
TRBV7-9 | 16 | CASSPHKTGGLGEQYF
TRBV5-1 | 14 | CASSQTGVGNTIYF
TRBV5-1 | 15 | CASSLSRGARYEQYF
TRBV7-9 | 15 | CASSFWTDVNEKLFF
TRBV5-5 | 15 | CASSFTGTGLNTQYF
TRBV19 | 15 | CASKGTQIGTGELFF